Sequencing of this T cell receptor (beta chain) was carried out in a study of blood T cell repertoires in COVID-19. Germline CDR1 and CDR2: SGHTS and YDEGEE. Trimming removed 4 bases from V and 4 bases from J, with 11 bases in between. The CDR3 has 13 amino acids. Profiling relied on immunoSEQ multiplex PCR, and the TCRdb table lists in-frame clones only, not all of them. The sample has fewer than 250,000 clones, 90% to 95% seen once; the top ten hold 1% to 1.5%. The source of this sequence is a man aged 25-40 years with acute or convalescent COVID-19. What was sequenced was peripheral blood. V usage is TRBV5-8 and J usage is TRBJ1-1, with D possibly matching TRBD1 (6 bases). For the CDR3, the DNA is TGTGCCAGCAGCCTGAGGGGGAGCACTGAAGCTTTCTTT. Encoded protein: CASSLRGSTEAFF.